The present TCR beta chain was sequenced within a study of T cells in Graves' hyperthyroidism and ophthalmopathy. RNA transcripts served as the template for amplifying TCR beta CDR3 regions. HTBI primers were employed in a first-round RT-PCR of the TCR CDR3. One entry per CDR3 protein, called by TCRdb with MiXCR from the multiplex PCR reads. Among roughly 400,000 distinct CDR3 sequences, over 11% were seen once, and the ten largest hold 25% to 30%. The TCR sequence derives from a man aged 50-60 years with Graves' ophthalmopathy. Material: blood.

CDR3 bases: TGCGCCAGCAGCCCAAATATCGGGGAGACCCAGTACTTC. Translated: CASSPNIGETQYF. This chain links TRBV4-1 with TRBJ2-5; no definite D call. The germline V gene encodes CDR1 MGHRA and CDR2 YSYEKL. This CDR3 is built from 13 residues. The V end was cut by 4 bases, the J end by 5 bases, with 11 bases between.